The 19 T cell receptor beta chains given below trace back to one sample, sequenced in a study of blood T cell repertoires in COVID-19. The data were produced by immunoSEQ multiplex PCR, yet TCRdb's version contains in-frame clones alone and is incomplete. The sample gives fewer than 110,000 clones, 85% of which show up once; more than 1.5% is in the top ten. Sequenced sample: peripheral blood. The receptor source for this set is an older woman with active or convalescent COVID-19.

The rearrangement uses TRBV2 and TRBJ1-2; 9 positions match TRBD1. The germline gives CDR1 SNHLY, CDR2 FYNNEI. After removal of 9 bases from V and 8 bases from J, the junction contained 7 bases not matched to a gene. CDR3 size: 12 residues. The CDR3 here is CASSYRGQGYTF. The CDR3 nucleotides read TGTGCCAGTTCTTACAGGGGGCAAGGCTACACCTTC.

The CDR3: CASSYADGGYEQYF. The DNA for the CDR3 is TGTGCCAGCAGTTACGCCGACGGGGGCTACGAGCAGTACTTC. The chain links TRBV6-6 to TRBJ2-7, with D maybe TRBD2 (6 bases). Germline V gene sequence: CDR1 MNHNY, CDR2 SVGAGI (reference sequence). Deletions cut 2 bases from V and 3 bases from J, with 11 bases between. The CDR3 consists of 14 residues.

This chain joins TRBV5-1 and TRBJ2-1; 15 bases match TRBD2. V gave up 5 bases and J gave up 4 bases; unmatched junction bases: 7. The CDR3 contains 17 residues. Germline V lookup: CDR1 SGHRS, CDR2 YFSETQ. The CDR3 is CASRKTGLAGGYNEQFF. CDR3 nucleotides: TGCGCCAGCAGAAAAACGGGACTAGCGGGGGGTTACAATGAGCAGTTCTTC.

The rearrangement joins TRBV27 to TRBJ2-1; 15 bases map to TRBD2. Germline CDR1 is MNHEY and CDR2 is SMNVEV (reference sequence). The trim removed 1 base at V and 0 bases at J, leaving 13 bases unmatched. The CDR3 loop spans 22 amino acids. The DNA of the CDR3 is TGTGCCAGCAGTTTATATGTGGTTTGGGGACTAGCGGGAGGTGGCTCCTACAATGAGCAGTTCTTC. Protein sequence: CASSLYVVWGLAGGGSYNEQFF.

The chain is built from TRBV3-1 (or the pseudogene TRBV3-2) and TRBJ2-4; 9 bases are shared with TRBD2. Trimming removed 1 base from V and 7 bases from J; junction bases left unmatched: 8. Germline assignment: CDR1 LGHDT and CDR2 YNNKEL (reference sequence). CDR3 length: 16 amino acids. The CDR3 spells CASSQVGGGAFNIQYF. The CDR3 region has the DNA TGTGCCAGCAGCCAAGTCGGCGGGGGGGCCTTCAACATTCAGTACTTC.

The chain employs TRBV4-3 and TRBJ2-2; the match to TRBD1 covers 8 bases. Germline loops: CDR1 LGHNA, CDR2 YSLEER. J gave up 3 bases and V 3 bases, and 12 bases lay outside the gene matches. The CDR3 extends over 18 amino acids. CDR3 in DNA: TGCGCCAGCAGCCAGGGATTGGTCGGGACAGGATACACCGGGGAGCTGTTTTTT. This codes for CASSQGLVGTGYTGELFF.

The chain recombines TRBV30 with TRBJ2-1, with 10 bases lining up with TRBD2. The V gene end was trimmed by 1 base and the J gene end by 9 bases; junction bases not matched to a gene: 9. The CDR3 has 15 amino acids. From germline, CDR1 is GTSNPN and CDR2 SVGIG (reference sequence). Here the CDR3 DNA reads TGTGCCTGGAGTGGTACCAGCGGGGGGGCTGGTGAGCAGTTCTTC. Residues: CAWSGTSGGAGEQFF.

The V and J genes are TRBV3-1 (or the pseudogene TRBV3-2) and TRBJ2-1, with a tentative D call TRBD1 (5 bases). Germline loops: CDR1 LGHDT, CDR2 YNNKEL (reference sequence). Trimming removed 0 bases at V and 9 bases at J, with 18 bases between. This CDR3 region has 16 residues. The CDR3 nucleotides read TGTGCCAGCAGCCAAGATCTTGGACAAAGTCAGGGTGAGCAGTTCTTC. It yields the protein CASSQDLGQSQGEQFF.

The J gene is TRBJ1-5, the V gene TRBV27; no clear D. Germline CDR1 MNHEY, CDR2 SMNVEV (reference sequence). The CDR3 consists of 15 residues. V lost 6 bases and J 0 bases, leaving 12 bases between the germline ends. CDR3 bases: TGTGCCAGCAGCTCTACAGTTTATAGCAATCAGCCCCAGCATTTT. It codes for CASSSTVYSNQPQHF.

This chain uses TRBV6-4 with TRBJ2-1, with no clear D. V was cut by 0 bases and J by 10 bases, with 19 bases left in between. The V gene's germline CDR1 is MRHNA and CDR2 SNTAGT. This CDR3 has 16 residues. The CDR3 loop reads CASSDSPKRGGKEQFF. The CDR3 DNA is TGTGCCAGCAGTGACTCCCCCAAAAGAGGTGGAAAGGAGCAGTTCTTC.

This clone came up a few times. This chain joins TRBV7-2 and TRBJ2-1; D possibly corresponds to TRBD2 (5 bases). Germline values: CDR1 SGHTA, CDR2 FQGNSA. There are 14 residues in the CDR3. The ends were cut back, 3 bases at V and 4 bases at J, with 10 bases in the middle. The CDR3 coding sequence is TGTGCCAGCAGCTTGAACCGGGGATACAATGAGCAGTTCTTC. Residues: CASSLNRGYNEQFF.

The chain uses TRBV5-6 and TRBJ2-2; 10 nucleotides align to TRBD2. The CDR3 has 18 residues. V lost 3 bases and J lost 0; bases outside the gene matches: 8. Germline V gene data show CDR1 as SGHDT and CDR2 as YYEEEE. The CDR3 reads CASSSFSGRTSNTGELFF. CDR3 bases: TGTGCCAGCAGCTCTTTTAGCGGGAGGACGTCGAACACCGGGGAGCTGTTTTTT. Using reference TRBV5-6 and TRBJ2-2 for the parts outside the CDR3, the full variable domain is DAGVTQSPTHLIKTRGQQVTLRCSPKSGHDTVSWYQQALGQGPQFIFQYYEEEERQRGNFPDRFSGHQFPNYSSELNVNALLLGDSALYLCASSSFSGRTSNTGELFFGEGSRLTVL.

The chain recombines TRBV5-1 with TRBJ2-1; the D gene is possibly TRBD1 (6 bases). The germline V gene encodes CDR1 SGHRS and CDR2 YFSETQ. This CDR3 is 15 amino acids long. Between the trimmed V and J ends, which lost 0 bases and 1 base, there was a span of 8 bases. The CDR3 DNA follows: TGCGCCAGCAGCTTGGCCGGGACATCCTACAATGAGCAGTTCTTC. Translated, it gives CASSLAGTSYNEQFF.

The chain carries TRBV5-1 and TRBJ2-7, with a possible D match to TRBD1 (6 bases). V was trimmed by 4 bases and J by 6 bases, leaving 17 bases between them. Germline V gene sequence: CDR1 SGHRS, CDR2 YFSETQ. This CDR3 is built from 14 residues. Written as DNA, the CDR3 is TGCGCCAGCAGCCTAATTGACAGGACGGGCGAGCAGTACTTC. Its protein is CASSLIDRTGEQYF.

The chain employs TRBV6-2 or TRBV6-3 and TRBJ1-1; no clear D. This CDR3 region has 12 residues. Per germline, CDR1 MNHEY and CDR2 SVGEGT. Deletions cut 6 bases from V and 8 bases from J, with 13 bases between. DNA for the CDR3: TGTGCCAGCAGCACGCTTGGCGGGGAAGCTTTCTTT. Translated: CASSTLGGEAFF.

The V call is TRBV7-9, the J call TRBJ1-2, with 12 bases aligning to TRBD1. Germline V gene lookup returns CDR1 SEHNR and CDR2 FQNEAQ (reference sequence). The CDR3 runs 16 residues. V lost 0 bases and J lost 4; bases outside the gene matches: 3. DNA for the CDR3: TGTGCCAGCAGCTTAGCCGGGACAGGGGGCAGCTATGGCTACACCTTC. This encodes CASSLAGTGGSYGYTF.

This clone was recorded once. As DNA, the CDR3 is TGCGCCAGCAGCCAAGATTGGGGACAGGGCTTTTACACCATATATTTT. Its translation: CASSQDWGQGFYTIYF. The V gene is TRBV4-3, the J gene TRBJ1-3; 9 bases fit TRBD1. J lost 8 bases, V lost 0 bases, and 8 bases had no gene match. Germline CDR1 and CDR2: LGHNA and YSLEER. The CDR3 loop spans 16 amino acids.

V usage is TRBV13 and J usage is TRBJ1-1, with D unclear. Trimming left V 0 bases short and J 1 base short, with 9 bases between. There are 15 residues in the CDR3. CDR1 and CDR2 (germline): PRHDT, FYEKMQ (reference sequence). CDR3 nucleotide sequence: TGTGCCAGCAGCTTAGGCCTTGGCAAGAACACTGAAGCTTTCTTT. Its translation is CASSLGLGKNTEAFF.

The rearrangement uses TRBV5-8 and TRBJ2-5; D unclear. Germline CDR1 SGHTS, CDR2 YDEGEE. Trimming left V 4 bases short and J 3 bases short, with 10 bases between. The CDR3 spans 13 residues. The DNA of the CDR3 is TGTGCCAGCAGCCACAGACGAAAAGAGACCCAGTACTTC. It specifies CASSHRRKETQYF.